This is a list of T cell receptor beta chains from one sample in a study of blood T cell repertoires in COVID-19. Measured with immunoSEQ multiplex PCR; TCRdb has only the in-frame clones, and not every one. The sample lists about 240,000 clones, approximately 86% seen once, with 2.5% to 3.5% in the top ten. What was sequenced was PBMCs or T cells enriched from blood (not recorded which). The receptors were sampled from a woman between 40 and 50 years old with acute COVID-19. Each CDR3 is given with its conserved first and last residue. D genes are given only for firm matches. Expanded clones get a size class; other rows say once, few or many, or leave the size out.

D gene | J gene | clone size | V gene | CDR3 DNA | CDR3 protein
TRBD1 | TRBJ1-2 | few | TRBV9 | TGTGCCAGCAGCGTAGTACCTATTGGACAGGGCTATGGCTACACCTTC | CASSVVPIGQGYGYTF
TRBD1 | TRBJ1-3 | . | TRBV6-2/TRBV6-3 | TGTGCCAGCAGTTACGAGAAAACAGGGGGCCCTGGAAACACCATATATTTT | CASSYEKTGGPGNTIYF
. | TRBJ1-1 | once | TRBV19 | TGTGCCAGTAGTATCGGGGGGCACACTGAAGCTTTCTTT | CASSIGGHTEAFF
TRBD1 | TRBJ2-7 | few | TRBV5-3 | TGTGCCAGAAGCTTGGCGGGACAGATCTTCTACGAGCAGTACTTC | CARSLAGQIFYEQYF
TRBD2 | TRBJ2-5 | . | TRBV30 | TGTGCCTGGAGTGTAACGAGGACTAGCGGGAGCGGAGAGACCCAGTACTTC | CAWSVTRTSGSGETQYF
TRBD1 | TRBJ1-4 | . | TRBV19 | TGTGCCAGTAGCAAGGACAGGGTTTCTGAAAAACTGTTTTTT | CASSKDRVSEKLFF
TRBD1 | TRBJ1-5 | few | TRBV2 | TGTGCCAGCGGGGACAGGGCGCAGCCCCAGCATTTT | CASGDRAQPQHF
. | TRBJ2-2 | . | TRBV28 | TGTGCCAGCAGTTTGGTATCAGGTCCCGGGGAGCTGTTTTTT | CASSLVSGPGELFF
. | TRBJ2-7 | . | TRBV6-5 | TGTGCCAGCAGTTACTCCGGCGGGACGCAATCCTACGAGCAGTACTTC | CASSYSGGTQSYEQYF
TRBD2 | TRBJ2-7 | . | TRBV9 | TGTGCCAGCAGCGGAGGCTTAGCGGGATTTGGCTACGAGCAGTACTTC | CASSGGLAGFGYEQYF
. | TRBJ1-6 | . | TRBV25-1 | TGTGCCAGCAGTGACCGTACCGGGATAGTGGATTCACCCCTCCACTTT | CASSDRTGIVDSPLHF
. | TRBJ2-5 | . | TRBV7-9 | TGTGCCAGCAGCCTCTTCCAAGAGACCCAGTACTTC | CASSLFQETQYF
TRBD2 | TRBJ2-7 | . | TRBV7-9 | TGTGCCAGCAGCTCCCCGACTAGCGGGAAGCACGAGCAGTACTTC | CASSSPTSGKHEQYF
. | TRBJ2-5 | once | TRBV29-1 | TGCAGCGTTGTATCGGGGTGGGAGACCCAGTACTTC | CSVVSGWETQYF
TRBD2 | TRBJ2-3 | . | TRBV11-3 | TGTGCCAGCAGGACCGGGCAGCGGGGAGATACGCAGTATTTT | CASRTGQRGDTQYF
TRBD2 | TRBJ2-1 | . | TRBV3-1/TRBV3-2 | TGTGCCAGCAGCCGAGGACTAGCGGGATATTCGGGTGAGCAGTTCTTC | CASSRGLAGYSGEQFF
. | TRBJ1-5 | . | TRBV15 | TGTGCCACCAGCAGTTCGGGGGGGAGCAATCAGCCCCAGCATTTT | CATSSSGGSNQPQHF
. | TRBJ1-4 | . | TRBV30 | TGTGCCTGGAACCCCGGTAATGAAAAACTGTTTTTT | CAWNPGNEKLFF
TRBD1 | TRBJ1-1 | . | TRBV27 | TGTGCCAGCAGACGACAGGGGGCGGCTAGCACTGAAGCTTTCTTT | CASRRQGAASTEAFF
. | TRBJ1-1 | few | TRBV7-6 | TGTGCCAGCAGCTATAGGCCAGGGGACAACACTGAAGCTTTCTTT | CASSYRPGDNTEAFF
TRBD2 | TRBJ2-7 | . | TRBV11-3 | TGTGCCAGCAGCCCCGGTGGGACTAGCGGCGAGCAGTACTTC | CASSPGGTSGEQYF
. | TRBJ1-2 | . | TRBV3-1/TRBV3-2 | TGTGCCAGCAGGGGGCTAGACTATGGCTACACCTTC | CASRGLDYGYTF
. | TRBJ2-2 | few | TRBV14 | TGTGCCAGCAGCCTGGGGGGACTGACCACCGGGGAGCTGTTTTTT | CASSLGGLTTGELFF
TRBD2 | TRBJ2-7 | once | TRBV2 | TGTGCCAGCAGGGAGTCCCCAACTAGCGGGAGCTCCTACGAGCAGTACTTC | CASRESPTSGSSYEQYF
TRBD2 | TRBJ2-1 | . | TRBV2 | TGTGCCAGCAGTTATGGACTAGCGGGAGGGTGGTTCTTC | CASSYGLAGGWFF
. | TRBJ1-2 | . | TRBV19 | TGTGCCAGTAGGTTCGGGATAGATGGCTACACCTTC | CASRFGIDGYTF
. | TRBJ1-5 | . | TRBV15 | TGTGCCACCAGCAGGGGAGGGAAGGGCAATCAGCCCCAGCATTTT | CATSRGGKGNQPQHF
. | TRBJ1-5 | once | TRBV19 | TGTGCCACCTCCCGTGGGGGGGATCAGCCCCAGCATTTT | CATSRGGDQPQHF
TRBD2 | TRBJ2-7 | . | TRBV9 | TGTGCCAGCAGCGTAGCCGGGCGAACGGGAGGGTCACACGAGCAGTACTTC | CASSVAGRTGGSHEQYF
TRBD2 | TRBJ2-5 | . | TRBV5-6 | TGTGCCAGCAGCGCCTGGACTAGCGGCCGCCAAGAGACCCAGTACTTC | CASSAWTSGRQETQYF
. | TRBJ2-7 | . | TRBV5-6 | TGTGCCAGCAGCTTTGGCCCTTCTTTACGGGTCGACGAGCAGTACTTC | CASSFGPSLRVDEQYF
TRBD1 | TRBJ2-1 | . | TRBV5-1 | TGCGCCAGCAGCTTCGGGACAGCCTCGTACAATGAGCAGTTCTTC | CASSFGTASYNEQFF
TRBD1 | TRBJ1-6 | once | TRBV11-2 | TGTGCCAGCAGCTCCGGAGGGGGCGCAAGTGGGAATTCACCCCTCCACTTT | CASSSGGGASGNSPLHF
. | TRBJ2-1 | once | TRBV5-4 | TGTGCCAGCAGCTTCCCACTAGGGGAGCAGTTCTTC | CASSFPLGEQFF
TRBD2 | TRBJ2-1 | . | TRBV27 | TGTGCCAGCAGTTACATAGGGACTAGCGCGCACAATGAGCAGTTCTTC | CASSYIGTSAHNEQFF
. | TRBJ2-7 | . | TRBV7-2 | TGTGCCAGCAGCTTAGGCCGAGGGCGCTACGAGCAGTACTTC | CASSLGRGRYEQYF
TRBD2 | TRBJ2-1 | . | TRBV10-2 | TGCGCCAGCAGTGAGTTTGCGGGAGAAATTAGGAATGAGCAGTTCTTC | CASSEFAGEIRNEQFF
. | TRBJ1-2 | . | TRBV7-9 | TGTGCCAGCAGCTTAGCCAGGGTTAGCTATGGCTACACCTTC | CASSLARVSYGYTF
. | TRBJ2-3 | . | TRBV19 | TGTGCCAGTAGTATAGAGAGGGTCCGCCCGGATACGCAGTATTTT | CASSIERVRPDTQYF
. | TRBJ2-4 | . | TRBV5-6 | TGTGCCAGCAGCTGGATGCAGGGTAATAAAAACATTCAGTACTTC | CASSWMQGNKNIQYF
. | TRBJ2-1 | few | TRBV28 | TGTGCCAGCAGTTTTGCGGACAGCAACAATGAGCAGTTCTTC | CASSFADSNNEQFF
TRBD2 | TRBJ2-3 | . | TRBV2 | TGTGCCAGCCAGCCAAGAGCTAGCGGTGGGGTGGATACGCAGTATTTT | CASQPRASGGVDTQYF